The 27 T cell receptor beta chains below all came from one sample that was sequenced in a study of metastatic and nonmetastatic thyroid tumors. All patients were untreated before thyroid surgery. From the PCR reads, TCRdb re-called clones with MiXCR. The sample comprises tens of thousands of clones, roughly 16% of which are singletons, and over 9% rests with the top ten. The sequenced sample was blood. The receptor source for this set is a male donor with papillary thyroid cancer or a benign thyroid nodule (not recorded which). Some clones in this sample may be carry-over from other donors' samples.

In this sample, this clone turned up once. This clone may be a read error of a much larger clone one base away. This chain links TRBV11-1 with TRBJ2-1; D perhaps matches TRBD1 (6 bases). In germline, CDR1 is SGHAT, CDR2 FQDESV (reference sequence). CDR3 length: 15 residues. Trimming removed 4 bases at V and 8 bases at J, with 18 bases between. For the CDR3, the DNA is TGTGCCAGCAGCTCATGGACAGTCCATGTCGATGAGCAGTTCTTC. This codes for CASSSWTVHVDEQFF.

The chain uses TRBV4-2 and TRBJ2-5, with D unclear. The CDR3 is 13 residues long. Trimming took off 0 bases at V and 5 bases at J, with 7 bases between the two ends. Germline values: CDR1 LGHNA, CDR2 YNFKEQ. DNA of the CDR3: TGTGCCAGCAGCCAAGACTCCAGGGAGACCCAGTACTTC. Protein product: CASSQDSRETQYF.

Only a few counts were recorded for this clone. Being one base from a much bigger clone, this may be a read error. CDR3 in amino acids: CASIVGRMNTEAFF. CDR3 DNA: TGTGCCAGCATCGTAGGCAGGATGAACACTGAAGCTTTCTTT. This chain uses TRBV9 with TRBJ1-1; D is undetermined. Germline CDR1 is SGDLS and CDR2 is YYNGEE. The CDR3 loop spans 14 amino acids.

This clone was counted ten times or more. V usage is TRBV28 and J usage is TRBJ1-1, with 8 bases identical to TRBD1. Germline assignment: CDR1 MDHEN and CDR2 SYDVKM. The CDR3 has 15 residues. The V and J ends lost 7 bases and 4 bases, in that order; junction bases with no gene match: 11. The DNA of the CDR3 is TGTGCCAGCATCGGGACAGGCGGGGGAGGCACTGAAGCTTTCTTT. Its protein product is CASIGTGGGGTEAFF.

This clone appeared many times. Here the CDR3 reads CASSSQGGTEAFF. CDR3 nucleotide sequence: TGTGCCAGCAGCTCCCAGGGGGGGACTGAAGCTTTCTTT. The chain uses TRBV7-2 and TRBJ1-1; 7 bases are shared with TRBD1. The V gene's germline CDR1 is SGHTA and CDR2 FQGNSA. Unmatched junction bases numbered 4, after V lost 4 bases and J lost 5 bases. The CDR3 runs to 13 residues. The whole variable domain, remainder taken from reference TRBV7-2 and TRBJ1-1, is GAGVSQSPSNKVTEKGKDVELRCDPISGHTALYWYRQSLGQGLEFLIYFQGNSAPDKSGLPSDRFSAERTGGSVSTLTIQRTQQEDSAVYLCASSSQGGTEAFFGQGTRLTVV.

This clone occurred many times. The V gene is TRBV20-1, the J gene TRBJ1-4; 9 nucleotides align to TRBD1. Trimming took 8 bases from V and 8 from J; bases not matched to a gene: 6. Germline CDR1 reads DFQATT; CDR2 reads SNEGSKA (reference sequence). This CDR3 has 12 amino acids. The CDR3 DNA reads TGCAGTATCGGACAGGGGAGAGAAAAACTGTTTTTT. This gives the protein CSIGQGREKLFF.

This clone was counted at least ten times. The chain has TRBV12-3 or TRBV12-4 and TRBJ1-4; D uncertain. Between the trimmed V and J ends, which lost 0 bases and 0 bases, there was a span of 5 bases. CDR3 length: 15 amino acids. The DNA of the CDR3 is TGTGCCAGCAGTTTAGCTGGGTCAACTAATGAAAAACTGTTTTTT. Translated, it gives CASSLAGSTNEKLFF.

This clone was seen ten or more times. The chain links TRBV11-2 to TRBJ2-7; D not resolved. Per the germline V gene, CDR1 is SGHAT and CDR2 is FQNNGV. Trimming took 5 bases from V and 3 from J, leaving 8 bases between them. This CDR3 spans 12 amino acids. The CDR3 is CASSPNNYEQYF. The CDR3 bases are TGTGCCAGCAGCCCGAACAACTACGAGCAGTACTTC.

This clone was seen repeatedly, ten times or more. The V gene is TRBV5-8, the J gene TRBJ1-2, with 10 positions matching TRBD1. Germline V gene lookup returns CDR1 SGHTS and CDR2 YDEGEE. J lost 5 bases, V lost 4 bases, and 8 bases had no gene match. This CDR3 contains 15 residues. CDR3 bases: TGTGCCAGCAGCATAGGGACAGGGGTATCATATGGCTACACCTTC. Translation gives CASSIGTGVSYGYTF. The variable domain in full, completed from reference TRBV5-8 and TRBJ1-2, reads EAGVTQSPTHLIKTRGQQATLRCSPISGHTSVYWYQQALGLGLQFLLWYDEGEERNRGNFPPRFSGRQFPNYSSELNVNALELEDSALYLCASSIGTGVSYGYTFGSGTRLTVV.

This clone was recorded at least ten times. The V gene is TRBV2, the J gene TRBJ1-1; D call uncertain. V was clipped by 0 bases and J by 3 bases, with 2 bases between them. The CDR3 runs to 12 residues. The V gene's germline CDR1 is SNHLY and CDR2 FYNNEI. The CDR3 sequence: CASSEAYTEAFF. CDR3 nucleotides: TGTGCCAGCAGTGAAGCGTACACTGAAGCTTTCTTT.

The J gene is TRBJ1-1, the V gene TRBV6-2 or TRBV6-3; TRBD1 aligns across 7 bases. Germline V gives CDR1 MNHEY, CDR2 SVGEGT. CDR3 length: 15 residues. V lost 0 bases and J lost 9; bases outside the gene matches: 10. As DNA, the CDR3 is TGTGCCAGCAGTTACTCTATGACAGGGCCGGGGCAAGCTTTCTTT. Its protein product is CASSYSMTGPGQAFF.

This clone was seen at least ten times. V is TRBV7-9 and J is TRBJ2-7; TRBD1 agrees at 9 bases. Germline lookup yields CDR1 SEHNR and CDR2 FQNEAQ (reference sequence). The V and J ends lost 2 bases and 6 bases, in that order; junction bases with no gene match: 5. This CDR3 comprises 14 residues. CDR3 residues: CASSLRTGVSEQYF. For the CDR3, the DNA is TGTGCCAGCAGCTTAAGGACAGGGGTCAGCGAGCAGTACTTC.

This clone was observed at least ten times. The V gene is TRBV9, the J gene TRBJ2-2; D is uncertain. The CDR3 totals 11 residues. Germline CDR1 SGDLS, CDR2 YYNGEE. V lost 3 bases to trimming and J lost 5 bases, with 2 bases between them. This CDR3 is CASSGTGELFF. In DNA, the CDR3 is TGTGCCAGCAGCGGGACCGGGGAGCTGTTTTTT.

This clone came up a few times. This chain joins TRBV30 and TRBJ1-1; D gene uncertain. CDR1 is GTSNPN and CDR2 is SVGIG in the germline V gene (reference sequence). The CDR3 runs to 14 residues. Deletions cut 2 bases from V and 3 bases from J, with 13 bases between. The CDR3 DNA sequence: TGTGCCTGGAGTACGGGCCCCGTTTACACTGAAGCTTTCTTT. Encoded protein: CAWSTGPVYTEAFF. The full variable domain, with the rest looked up from reference TRBV30 and TRBJ1-1, is SQTIHQWPATLVQPVGSPLSLECTVEGTSNPNLYWYRQAAGRGLQLLFYSVGIGQISSEVPQNLSASRPQDRQFILSSKKLLLSDSGFYLCAWSTGPVYTEAFFGQGTRLTVV.

This clone has only a few counts. Its ends do not fully match the called genes, so a read error is possible. CDR3 DNA sequence: TGTGCCAGCAGTACGCGGACAGGGCGGGCGGTAAAAATGTTTTTT. It codes for CASSTRTGRAVKMFF. The chain is built from TRBV6-2 or TRBV6-3 and TRBJ1-4, with TRBD1 matching over 8 bases. CDR3 size: 15 residues. Germline lookup yields CDR1 MNHEY and CDR2 SVGEGT.

This clone has more than one count but fewer than ten. One base away lies a much larger clone, so this may be a sequencing read error. This chain connects TRBV10-3 to TRBJ1-1; D not resolved. The CDR3 is made up of 12 amino acids. The germline V gene encodes CDR1 ENHRY and CDR2 SYGVKD. V was cut by 7 bases and J by 4 bases, with 10 bases left in between. The chain's CDR3 is CAIIDESTEAFF. CDR3 DNA sequence: TGTGCCATCATTGACGAGAGCACTGAAGCTTTCTTT.

A note on this clone: Other DNA variants within this sample encode the same CDR3. V usage is TRBV7-9 and J usage is TRBJ1-1; D is unresolved. The germline V gene encodes CDR1 SEHNR and CDR2 FQNEAQ (reference sequence). Trimming cost V 3 bases and J 8 bases, with 16 bases left between them. This CDR3 contains 14 residues. The CDR3 region has the DNA TGTGCCAGCAGCTTCCCAGGCGCGGCCGGAGAAGCTTTCTTT. It is translated as CASSFPGAAGEAFF.

This clone has a count of ten or more. This chain joins TRBV7-8 and TRBJ2-5, with a weak D call TRBD2 (6 bases). The CDR3 spans 15 residues. In germline, CDR1 is SGHVS, CDR2 FQNEAQ. Trimming pared 1 base from V and 2 bases from J, leaving 11 bases between. The DNA of the CDR3 is TGTGCCAGCAGCTTAGAGGAGACTAGACAAGAGACCCAGTACTTC. It translates to CASSLEETRQETQYF.

This clone appeared many times. The J gene is TRBJ1-2, the V gene TRBV3-1; TRBD1 aligns across 10 bases. Germline V gives CDR1 LGHDT, CDR2 YNNKEL (reference sequence). CDR3 length: 16 amino acids. J was trimmed by 4 bases and V by 4 bases; bases with no gene match: 9. The CDR3 reads CASSPWGQGTLYGYTF. The CDR3 coding sequence is TGTGCCAGCAGCCCTTGGGGACAGGGGACCCTCTATGGCTACACCTTC. The entire variable domain, with the rest obtained from reference TRBV3-1 and TRBJ1-2, is as follows: DTAVSQTPKYLVTQMGNDKSIKCEQNLGHDTMYWYKQDSKKFLKIMFSYNNKELIINETVPNRFSPKSPDKAHLNLHINSLELGDSAVYFCASSPWGQGTLYGYTFGSGTRLTVV.

This clone appeared many times. V and J are TRBV6-2 or TRBV6-3 and TRBJ2-5, with 7 bases matching TRBD1. The junction had 7 bases not matched to a gene; V was cut back by 7 bases and J by 5 bases. The germline V gene encodes CDR1 MNHEY and CDR2 SVGEGT. This CDR3 has 13 residues. The CDR3: CASTTTGEETQYF. The CDR3 bases are TGTGCCAGCACAACTACAGGGGAGGAGACCCAGTACTTC.

This clone has at least ten counts. The J gene is TRBJ2-3, the V gene TRBV19; D ambiguous. Germline-derived CDR1 and CDR2 are LNHDA and SQIVND (reference sequence). The CDR3 runs to 16 residues. Trimming stripped 1 base from V and 0 bases from J, with 11 bases between. CDR3 sequence (DNA): TGTGCCAGTAGTATAGGTGGCGGAACTAGCACAGATACGCAGTATTTT. As protein: CASSIGGGTSTDTQYF. The full variable domain, with the rest looked up from reference TRBV19 and TRBJ2-3, is DGGITQSPKYLFRKEGQNVTLSCEQNLNHDAMYWYRQDPGQGLRLIYYSQIVNDFQKGDIAEGYSVSREKKESFPLTVTSAQKNPTAFYLCASSIGGGTSTDTQYFGPGTRLTVL.

This clone was seen at least ten times. The chain is built from TRBV9 and TRBJ2-2; no definite D call. CDR3 length equals 14 residues. The V end was cut by 0 bases, the J end by 1 base, with 4 bases between. The germline gives CDR1 SGDLS, CDR2 YYNGEE. The CDR3 loop is CASSVEGNTGELFF. The DNA for the CDR3 is TGTGCCAGCAGCGTAGAAGGGAACACCGGGGAGCTGTTTTTT.

In its sample, this clone was seen once. The chain combines TRBV28 with TRBJ1-2; 11 nucleotides agree with TRBD1. The germline V gene has CDR1 MDHEN and CDR2 SYDVKM. The CDR3 has 21 residues. J lost 5 bases, V lost 3 bases, and 23 bases had no gene match. The CDR3 loop is CASSLGQGVWCRGLAGYGYTF. The CDR3 region has the DNA TGTGCCAGCAGTTTGGGACAGGGGGTTTGGTGTCGGGGATTGGCGGGTTATGGCTACACCTTC.

The chain carries TRBV12-3 or TRBV12-4 and TRBJ1-2, with 9 bases lining up with TRBD1. The J segment lost 2 bases and the V segment lost 6 bases, leaving 13 bases of the junction unmatched. The CDR3 totals 17 residues. In DNA form, the CDR3 reads TGTGCCAGCAGCCCGGGACAGGGAGGGAAAACAAACTATGGCTACACCTTC. The encoded protein is CASSPGQGGKTNYGYTF.

This clone appeared many times. The chain uses TRBV7-8 and TRBJ2-7, with TRBD1 as a possible D gene (5 bases). CDR1 and CDR2 (germline): SGHVS, FQNEAQ. The CDR3 contains 15 residues. V was trimmed by 3 bases and J by 3 bases, leaving 15 bases between them. CDR3 region: CASSLTQGRYYEQYF. In nucleotides, the CDR3 is TGTGCCAGCAGCTTGACGCAGGGCAGGTACTACGAGCAGTACTTC.

In this sample, this clone turned up many times. The CDR3 sequence: CASSTGSAYNSPLHF. In DNA, the CDR3 is TGTGCCAGCAGTACAGGGTCGGCATATAATTCACCCCTCCACTTT. This rearrangement joins TRBV6-1 to TRBJ1-6, with a weak D call TRBD1 (6 bases). V shed 5 bases and J shed 4 bases, with 12 bases lying between them. The length of the CDR3 is 15 residues. Germline lookup yields CDR1 MNHNS and CDR2 SASEGT.

This clone occurred many times. The sample carries other DNA sequences with the same CDR3. The chain has TRBV6-1 and TRBJ2-3, with 7 nucleotides matching TRBD2. The CDR3 totals 15 residues. Germline V gene sequence: CDR1 MNHNS, CDR2 SASEGT. The V gene end was trimmed by 10 bases and the J gene end by 1 base; junction bases not matched to a gene: 11. The chain's CDR3 is CATSLAAGGTDTQYF. CDR3 coding DNA: TGTGCCACTTCCCTGGCGGCGGGGGGCACAGATACGCAGTATTTT.